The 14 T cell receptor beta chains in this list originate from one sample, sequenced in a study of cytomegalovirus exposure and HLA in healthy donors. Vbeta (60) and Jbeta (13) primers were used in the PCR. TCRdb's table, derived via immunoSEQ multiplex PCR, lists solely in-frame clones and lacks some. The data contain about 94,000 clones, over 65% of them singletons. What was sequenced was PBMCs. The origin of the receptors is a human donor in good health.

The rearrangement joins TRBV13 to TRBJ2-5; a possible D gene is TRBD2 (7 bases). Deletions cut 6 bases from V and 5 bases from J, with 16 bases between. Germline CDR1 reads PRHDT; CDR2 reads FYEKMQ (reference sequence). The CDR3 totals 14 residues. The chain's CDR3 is CASSRGGATETQYF. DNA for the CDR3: TGTGCCAGCAGTAGGGGGGGGGCGACGGAGACCCAGTACTTC.

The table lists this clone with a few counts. The CDR3 DNA reads as TGTGCCAGCAGCCCGAGCGGGAGGGCGAGCGAGCAGTACTTC. Its protein product is CASSPSGRASEQYF. This chain connects TRBV6-5 to TRBJ2-7, with 10 bases aligning to TRBD2. The CDR3 is 14 residues long. The junction had 8 bases not matched to a gene; V was cut back by 6 bases and J by 6 bases. CDR1 is MNHEY and CDR2 is SVGAGI in the germline V gene.

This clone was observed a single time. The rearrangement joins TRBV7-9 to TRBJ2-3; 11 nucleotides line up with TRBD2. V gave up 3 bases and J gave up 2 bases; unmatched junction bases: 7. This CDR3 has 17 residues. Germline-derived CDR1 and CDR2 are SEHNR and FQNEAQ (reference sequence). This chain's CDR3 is CASSFESTSGATDTQYF. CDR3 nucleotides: TGTGCCAGCAGCTTTGAATCGACTAGCGGGGCCACAGATACGCAGTATTTT. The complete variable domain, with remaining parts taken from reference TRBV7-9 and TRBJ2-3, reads DTGVSQNPRHKITKRGQNVTFRCDPISEHNRLYWYRQTLGQGPEFLTYFQNEAQLEKSRLLSDRFSAERPKGSFSTLEIQRTEQGDSAMYLCASSFESTSGATDTQYFGPGTRLTVL.

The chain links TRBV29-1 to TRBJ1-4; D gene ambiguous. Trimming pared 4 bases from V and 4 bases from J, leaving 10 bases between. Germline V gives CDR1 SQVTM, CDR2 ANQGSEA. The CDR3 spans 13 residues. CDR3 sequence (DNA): TGCAGCGTTGTGTCTGGGCTTAATGAAAAACTGTTTTTT. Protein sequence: CSVVSGLNEKLFF.

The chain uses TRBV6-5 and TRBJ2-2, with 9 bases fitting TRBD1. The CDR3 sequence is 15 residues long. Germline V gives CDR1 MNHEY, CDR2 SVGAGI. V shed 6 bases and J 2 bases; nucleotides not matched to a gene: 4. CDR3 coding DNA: TGTGCCAGCAGCCCGGGACAGGGCAACACCGGGGAGCTGTTTTTT. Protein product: CASSPGQGNTGELFF.

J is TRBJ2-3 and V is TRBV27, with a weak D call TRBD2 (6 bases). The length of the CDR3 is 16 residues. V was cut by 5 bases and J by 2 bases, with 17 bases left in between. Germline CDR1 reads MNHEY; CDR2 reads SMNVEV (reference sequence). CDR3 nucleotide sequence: TGTGCCAGCAGTCCCTTCGCGCTAGCGAACACAGATACGCAGTATTTT. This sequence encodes CASSPFALANTDTQYF.

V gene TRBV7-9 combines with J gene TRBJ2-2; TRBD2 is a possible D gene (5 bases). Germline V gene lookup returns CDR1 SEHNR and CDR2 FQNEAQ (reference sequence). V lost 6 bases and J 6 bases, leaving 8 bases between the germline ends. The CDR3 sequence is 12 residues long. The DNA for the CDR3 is TGTGCCAGCAGTTACGGGGCCGGGGAGCTGTTTTTT. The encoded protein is CASSYGAGELFF.

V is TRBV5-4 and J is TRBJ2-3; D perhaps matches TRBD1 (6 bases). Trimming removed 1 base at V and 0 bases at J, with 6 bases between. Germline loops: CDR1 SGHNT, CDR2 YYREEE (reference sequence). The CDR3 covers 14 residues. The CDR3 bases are TGTGCCAGCAGCTTGCAGGGGAGCACAGATACGCAGTATTTT. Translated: CASSLQGSTDTQYF. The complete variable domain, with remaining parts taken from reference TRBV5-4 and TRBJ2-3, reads ETGVTQSPTHLIKTRGQQVTLRCSSQSGHNTVSWYQQALGQGPQFIFQYYREEENGRGNFPPRFSGLQFPNYSSELNVNALELDDSALYLCASSLQGSTDTQYFGPGTRLTVL.

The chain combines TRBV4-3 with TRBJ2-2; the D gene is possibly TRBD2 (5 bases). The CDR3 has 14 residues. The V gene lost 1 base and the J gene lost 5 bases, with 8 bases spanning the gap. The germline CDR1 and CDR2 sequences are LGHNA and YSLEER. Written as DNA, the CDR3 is TGCGCCAGCAGCCAAGTCCGAGGGACCGGGGAGCTGTTTTTT. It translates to CASSQVRGTGELFF.

The CDR3 DNA follows: TGTGCCAGCAGTCTAGCCACTTTTGCCGGGGAGCTGTTTTTT. Its protein product is CASSLATFAGELFF. This sequence joins TRBV7-2 and TRBJ2-2; a weak D match, TRBD2 (5 bases). Trimming stripped 6 bases from V and 6 bases from J, with 14 bases between. Germline assignment: CDR1 SGHTA and CDR2 FQGNSA. The CDR3 sequence is 14 residues long.

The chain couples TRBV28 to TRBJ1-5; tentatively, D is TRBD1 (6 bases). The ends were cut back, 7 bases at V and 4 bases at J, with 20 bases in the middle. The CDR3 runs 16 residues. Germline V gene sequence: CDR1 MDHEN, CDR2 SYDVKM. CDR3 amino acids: CASIDYLRTENQPQHF. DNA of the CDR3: TGTGCCAGCATTGATTATCTACGGACAGAGAATCAGCCCCAGCATTTT.

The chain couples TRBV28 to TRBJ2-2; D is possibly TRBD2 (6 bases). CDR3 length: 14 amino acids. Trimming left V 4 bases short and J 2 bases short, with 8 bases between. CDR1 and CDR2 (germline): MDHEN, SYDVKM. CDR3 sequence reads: CASSSGTNTGELFF. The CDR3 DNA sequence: TGTGCCAGCAGTTCGGGGACTAACACCGGGGAGCTGTTTTTT.

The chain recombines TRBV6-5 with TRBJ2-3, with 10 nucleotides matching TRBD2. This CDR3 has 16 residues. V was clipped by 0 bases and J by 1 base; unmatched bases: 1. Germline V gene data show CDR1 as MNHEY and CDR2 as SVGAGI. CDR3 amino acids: CASSYSGTSGTDTQYF. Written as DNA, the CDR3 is TGTGCCAGCAGTTACTCCGGGACTAGCGGCACAGATACGCAGTATTTT.

This CDR3 is CASKRDRRDTQYF. The CDR3 nucleotides are TGTGCCAGCAAAAGGGACAGGAGAGATACGCAGTATTTT. This sequence joins TRBV6-5 and TRBJ2-3; 8 nucleotides agree with TRBD1. V shed 7 bases, J shed 5 bases, and the junction held 5 bases outside the gene matches. The CDR3 sequence is 13 residues long. CDR1 MNHEY and CDR2 SVGAGI come from the germline V gene.